Below are 17 T cell receptor beta chains sequenced from a single sample in a study of blood T cell repertoires in COVID-19. Profiled with immunoSEQ multiplex PCR; TCRdb holds only in-frame clones, not every one. Of approximately 190,000 clones in the sample, about four fifths were seen once. Sequencing used peripheral blood. Receptors originate from a woman aged 40 to 50 with acute or convalescent COVID-19.

The chain joins TRBV29-1 to TRBJ1-1; D uncertain. Trimming shortened V by 4 bases and J by 3 bases, and 9 bases separated the two germline ends. CDR1 and CDR2 from the germline V gene are SQVTM and ANQGSEA. The CDR3 is 12 amino acids. In DNA, the CDR3 is TGCAGCGTTGGTAAATATGACACTGAAGCTTTCTTT. Amino acid sequence: CSVGKYDTEAFF.

This clone was seen a handful of times. The gene calls are TRBV5-5 and TRBJ1-4; TRBD1 matches at 10 bases. This CDR3 has 14 residues. Per germline, CDR1 SGHKS and CDR2 YYEKEE (reference sequence). V shed 3 bases, J shed 8 bases, and the junction held 4 bases outside the gene matches. CDR3 coding DNA: TGTGCCAGCAGCTCCGGGACAGGGGAAGAAAAACTGTTTTTT. Amino acid sequence: CASSSGTGEEKLFF.

The chain couples TRBV13 to TRBJ2-2, with a weak D call TRBD2 (6 bases). Trimming stripped 5 bases from V and 6 bases from J, with 16 bases between. CDR1 PRHDT and CDR2 FYEKMQ come from the germline V gene (reference sequence). The CDR3 spans 15 residues. This CDR3 is CASSPGTGDAGELFF. Here the CDR3 DNA reads TGTGCCAGCAGCCCTGGGACTGGAGACGCCGGGGAGCTGTTTTTT.

The genes are TRBV24-1 and TRBJ2-1, with 7 bases lining up with TRBD1. CDR1 is KGHDR, CDR2 SFDVKD, per germline. V lost 9 bases and J lost 0; bases outside the gene matches: 1. The length of the CDR3 is 13 residues. The CDR3 loop is CATGDSSYNEQFF. DNA of the CDR3: TGTGCCACCGGGGACAGCTCCTACAATGAGCAGTTCTTC.

The rearrangement joins TRBV2 to TRBJ2-1; 9 nucleotides line up with TRBD2. Germline CDR1 is SNHLY and CDR2 is FYNNEI. The junction had 21 bases not matched to a gene; V was cut back by 7 bases and J by 5 bases. CDR3 size: 19 residues. CDR3 in DNA: TGTGCCAGCAACGAAATCAGAAAGCTAGCGGGAACACTCAACAATGAGCAGTTCTTC. Its translation is CASNEIRKLAGTLNNEQFF.

The rearrangement links TRBV7-8 to TRBJ2-7; 9 bases agree with TRBD1. V shed 5 bases and J 5 bases; nucleotides not matched to a gene: 7. This CDR3 contains 14 residues. Germline values: CDR1 SGHVS, CDR2 FQNEAQ. The CDR3 protein is CASSPRQGEDEQYF. CDR3 bases: TGTGCCAGCAGCCCAAGACAGGGGGAGGACGAGCAGTACTTC.

This clone showed up just once. The J gene is TRBJ2-5, the V gene TRBV14; D is unclear. This CDR3 comprises 13 residues. Trimming shortened V by 1 base and J by 2 bases, and 5 bases separated the two germline ends. The germline gives CDR1 SGHDN, CDR2 FVKESK. CDR3 in DNA: TGTGCCAGCAGCCAAGCGGGTCAAGAGACCCAGTACTTC. This codes for CASSQAGQETQYF.

The CDR3 DNA follows: TGTGCCAGCAGCTGGACTAGCGGGAGATACGAGACCCAGTACTTC. Amino acid sequence: CASSWTSGRYETQYF. The J gene is TRBJ2-5, the V gene TRBV11-2; 13 nucleotides agree with TRBD2. The trim removed 4 bases at V and 5 bases at J, leaving 4 bases unmatched. The CDR3 loop spans 15 amino acids. The V gene's germline CDR1 is SGHAT and CDR2 FQNNGV.

This chain connects TRBV28 to TRBJ1-1, with 9 bases fitting TRBD1. The germline V gene has CDR1 MDHEN and CDR2 SYDVKM. This CDR3 region has 15 residues. V lost 5 bases, J lost 4 bases, and 8 bases stayed unmatched. Written as DNA, the CDR3 is TGTGCCAGCAGTCTATTGACAGGGGGAAGCACTGAAGCTTTCTTT. Its translation is CASSLLTGGSTEAFF.

The V and J genes are TRBV6-5 and TRBJ2-7, with 8 nucleotides matching TRBD2. Trimming removed 6 bases from V and 3 bases from J; junction bases left unmatched: 7. The CDR3 sequence is 14 residues long. From germline, CDR1 is MNHEY and CDR2 SVGAGI. The CDR3, as DNA: TGTGCCAGCAGCCTGGTTAGCGGGAACTACGAGCAGTACTTC. Translating gives CASSLVSGNYEQYF.

The V and J genes are TRBV5-1 and TRBJ1-6; 8 bases are shared with TRBD1. CDR1 SGHRS and CDR2 YFSETQ come from the germline V gene. The CDR3 loop spans 16 amino acids. The J segment lost 8 bases and the V segment lost 3 bases, leaving 10 bases of the junction unmatched. CDR3 nucleotide sequence: TGCGCCAGCAGCTCTGGACAGGGAGTCTTGGATTCACCCCTCCACTTT. Its protein is CASSSGQGVLDSPLHF.

This sequence joins TRBV18 and TRBJ1-2; 7 bases are shared with TRBD1. The germline V gene has CDR1 KGHSH and CDR2 LQKENI. Losses at the gene ends were 0 bases for V and 3 bases for J; bases not matched to a gene: 1. The CDR3 has 14 amino acids. The CDR3 loop is CASSPPGTDYGYTF. CDR3 DNA sequence: TGTGCCAGCTCACCACCCGGGACAGACTATGGCTACACCTTC.

V usage is TRBV6-2 or TRBV6-3 and J usage is TRBJ2-2, with D perhaps matching TRBD2 (5 bases). The germline CDR1 and CDR2 sequences are MNHEY and SVGEGT. The V end lost 6 bases, the J end lost 3 bases, and 20 bases lay between the germline ends. The CDR3 is made up of 17 amino acids. CDR3 residues: CASRPYLGLLHTGELFF. The CDR3 DNA is TGTGCCAGCAGACCTTATCTTGGACTGCTCCACACCGGGGAGCTGTTTTTT.

The chain is built from TRBV7-9 and TRBJ2-4, with TRBD2 identical over 10 bases. V shed 5 bases, J shed 0 bases, and the junction held 7 bases outside the gene matches. This CDR3 spans 17 amino acids. CDR1 and CDR2 from the germline V gene are SEHNR and FQNEAQ (reference sequence). CDR3 amino acids: CASSPLGTSVAKNIQYF. Written as DNA, the CDR3 is TGTGCCAGCAGCCCCCTAGGGACTAGCGTAGCCAAAAACATTCAGTACTTC. Looking up the rest from reference TRBV7-9 and TRBJ2-4 gives the full variable domain: DTGVSQNPRHKITKRGQNVTFRCDPISEHNRLYWYRQTLGQGPEFLTYFQNEAQLEKSRLLSDRFSAERPKGSFSTLEIQRTEQGDSAMYLCASSPLGTSVAKNIQYFGAGTRLSVL.

The genes are TRBV28 and TRBJ2-7, with D perhaps matching TRBD2 (5 bases). Germline CDR1 is MDHEN and CDR2 is SYDVKM. CDR3 length equals 14 residues. Trimming removed 2 bases from V and 5 bases from J, with 13 bases in between. The CDR3 DNA sequence: TGTGCCAGCAGTTTAAGAGGGTTATCGGACGAGCAGTACTTC. It is translated as CASSLRGLSDEQYF.

This clone turned up a few times. The chain employs TRBV25-1 and TRBJ2-5; tentative D call: TRBD1 (5 bases). The CDR3 has 13 residues. Germline-derived CDR1 and CDR2 are MGHDK and SYGVNS. The V and J ends lost 2 bases and 2 bases respectively, with 6 bases between them. CDR3 residues: CASSEGAQETQYF. In DNA, the CDR3 is TGTGCCAGCAGTGAAGGGGCGCAAGAGACCCAGTACTTC.

This rearrangement joins TRBV5-4 to TRBJ1-1; D is unresolved. This CDR3 contains 16 residues. V lost 0 bases and J 1 base, leaving 13 bases between the germline ends. Germline CDR1 SGHNT, CDR2 YYREEE (reference sequence). The CDR3 DNA reads as TGTGCCAGCAGCTTGGAATGGGCGAACGGGAACACTGAAGCTTTCTTT. Translated: CASSLEWANGNTEAFF. Combining the CDR3 with reference TRBV5-4 and TRBJ1-1 gives the whole variable domain ETGVTQSPTHLIKTRGQQVTLRCSSQSGHNTVSWYQQALGQGPQFIFQYYREEENGRGNFPPRFSGLQFPNYSSELNVNALELDDSALYLCASSLEWANGNTEAFFGQGTRLTVV.